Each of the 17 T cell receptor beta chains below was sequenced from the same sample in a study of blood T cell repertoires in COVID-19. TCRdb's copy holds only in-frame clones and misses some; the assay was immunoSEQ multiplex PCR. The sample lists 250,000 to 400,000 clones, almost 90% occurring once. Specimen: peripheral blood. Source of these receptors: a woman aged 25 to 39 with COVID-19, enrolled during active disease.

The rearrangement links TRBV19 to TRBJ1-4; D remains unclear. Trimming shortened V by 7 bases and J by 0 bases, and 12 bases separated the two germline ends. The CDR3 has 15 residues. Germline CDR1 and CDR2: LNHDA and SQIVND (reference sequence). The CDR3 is CASNTSPATNEKLFF. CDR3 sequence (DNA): TGTGCCAGTAACACCTCCCCTGCAACTAATGAAAAACTGTTTTTT.

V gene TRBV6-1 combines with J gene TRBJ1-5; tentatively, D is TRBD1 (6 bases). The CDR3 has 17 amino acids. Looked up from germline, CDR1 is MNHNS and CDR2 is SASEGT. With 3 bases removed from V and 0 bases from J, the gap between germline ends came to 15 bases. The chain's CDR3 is CASSEIWGLASNQPQHF. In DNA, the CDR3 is TGTGCCAGCAGTGAGATCTGGGGGCTCGCTAGCAATCAGCCCCAGCATTTT.

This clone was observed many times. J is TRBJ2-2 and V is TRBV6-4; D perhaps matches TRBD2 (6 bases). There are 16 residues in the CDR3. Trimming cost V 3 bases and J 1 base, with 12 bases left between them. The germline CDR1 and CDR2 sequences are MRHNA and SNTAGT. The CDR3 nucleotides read TGTGCCAGCAGTGAAGGGTTGCGGGAGAACACCGGGGAGCTGTTTTTT. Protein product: CASSEGLRENTGELFF.

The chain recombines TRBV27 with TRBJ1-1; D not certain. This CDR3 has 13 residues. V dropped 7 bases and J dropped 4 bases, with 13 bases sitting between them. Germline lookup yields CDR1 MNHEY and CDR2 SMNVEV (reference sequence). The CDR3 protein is CASTPGVGTEAFF. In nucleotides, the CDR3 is TGTGCCAGCACCCCTGGAGTGGGCACTGAAGCTTTCTTT.

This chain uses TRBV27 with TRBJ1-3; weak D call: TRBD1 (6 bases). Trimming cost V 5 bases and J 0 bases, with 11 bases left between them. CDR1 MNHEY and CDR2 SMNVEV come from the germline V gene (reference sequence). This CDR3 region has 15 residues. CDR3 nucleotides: TGTGCCAGCAGTCGGCAGGGGAGCTCTGGAAACACCATATATTTT. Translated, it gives CASSRQGSSGNTIYF.

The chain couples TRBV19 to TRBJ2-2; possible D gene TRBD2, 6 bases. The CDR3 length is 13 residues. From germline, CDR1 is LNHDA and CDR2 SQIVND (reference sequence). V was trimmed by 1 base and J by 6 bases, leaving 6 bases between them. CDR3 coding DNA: TGTGCCAGTAGTATAGGCGGGGCCGGGGAGCTGTTTTTT. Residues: CASSIGGAGELFF. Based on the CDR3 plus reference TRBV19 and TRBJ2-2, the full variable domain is DGGITQSPKYLFRKEGQNVTLSCEQNLNHDAMYWYRQDPGQGLRLIYYSQIVNDFQKGDIAEGYSVSREKKESFPLTVTSAQKNPTAFYLCASSIGGAGELFFGEGSRLTVL.

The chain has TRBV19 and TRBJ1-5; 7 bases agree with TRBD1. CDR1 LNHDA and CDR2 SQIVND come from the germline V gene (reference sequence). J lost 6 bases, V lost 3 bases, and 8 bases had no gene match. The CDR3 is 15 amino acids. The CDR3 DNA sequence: TGTGCCAGTAGTATTGGGAACAGGGGCGGTCAGCCCCAGCATTTT. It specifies CASSIGNRGGQPQHF.

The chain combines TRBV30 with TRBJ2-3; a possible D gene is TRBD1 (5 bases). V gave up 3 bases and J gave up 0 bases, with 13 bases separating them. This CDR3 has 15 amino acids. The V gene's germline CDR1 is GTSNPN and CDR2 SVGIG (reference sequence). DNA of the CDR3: TGTGCCTGGAGCCTAGACAGTTCTAGCACAGATACGCAGTATTTT. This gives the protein CAWSLDSSSTDTQYF. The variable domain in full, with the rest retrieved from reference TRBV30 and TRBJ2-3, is SQTIHQWPATLVQPVGSPLSLECTVEGTSNPNLYWYRQAAGRGLQLLFYSVGIGQISSEVPQNLSASRPQDRQFILSSKKLLLSDSGFYLCAWSLDSSSTDTQYFGPGTRLTVL.

The CDR3 sequence: CASSFEFSNQPQHF. The CDR3 DNA follows: TGTGCCAGCAGTTTTGAGTTTAGCAATCAGCCCCAGCATTTT. The V call is TRBV28, the J call TRBJ1-5; unclear D gene. The CDR3 is made up of 14 amino acids. Deletions cut 3 bases from V and 0 bases from J, with 6 bases between. Germline V gene sequence: CDR1 MDHEN, CDR2 SYDVKM.

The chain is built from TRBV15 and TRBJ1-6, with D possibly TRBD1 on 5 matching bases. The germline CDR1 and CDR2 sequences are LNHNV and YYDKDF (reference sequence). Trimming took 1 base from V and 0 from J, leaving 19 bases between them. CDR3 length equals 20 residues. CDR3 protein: CATSRVSPWRGSSYNSPLHF. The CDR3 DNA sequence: TGTGCCACCAGCAGAGTTTCGCCCTGGAGGGGCTCCTCCTATAATTCACCCCTCCACTTT.

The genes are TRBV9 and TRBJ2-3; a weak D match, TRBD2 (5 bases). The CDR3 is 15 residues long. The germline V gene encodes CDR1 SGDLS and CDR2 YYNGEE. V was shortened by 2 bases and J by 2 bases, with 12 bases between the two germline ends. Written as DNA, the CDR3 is TGTGCCAGCAGCGTGCTAGCTTCCTACACAGATACGCAGTATTTT. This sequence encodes CASSVLASYTDTQYF.

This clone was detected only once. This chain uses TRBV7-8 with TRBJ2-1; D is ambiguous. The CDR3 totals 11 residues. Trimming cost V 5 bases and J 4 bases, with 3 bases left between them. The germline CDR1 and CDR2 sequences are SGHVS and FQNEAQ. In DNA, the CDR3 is TGTGCCAGCAGCCCATACAATGAGCAGTTCTTC. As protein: CASSPYNEQFF.

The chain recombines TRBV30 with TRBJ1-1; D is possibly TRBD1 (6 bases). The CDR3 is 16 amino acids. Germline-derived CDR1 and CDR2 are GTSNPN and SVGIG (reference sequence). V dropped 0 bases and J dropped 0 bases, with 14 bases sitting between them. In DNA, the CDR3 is TGTGCCTGGAGTGTACAGGGAGGGTTTATGAACACTGAAGCTTTCTTT. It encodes CAWSVQGGFMNTEAFF.

CDR3 in DNA: TGTGCCAGCTCACCACCTATCCAGGGGCCAGCCGAGCAGTACTTC. Its protein is CASSPPIQGPAEQYF. V gene TRBV18 combines with J gene TRBJ2-7; possibly TRBD1 for D (6 bases). The ends were cut back, 0 bases at V and 6 bases at J, with 15 bases in the middle. Germline V gives CDR1 KGHSH, CDR2 LQKENI. CDR3 length: 15 residues. The entire variable domain, with the rest obtained from reference TRBV18 and TRBJ2-7, is as follows: NAGVMQNPRHLVRRRGQEARLRCSPMKGHSHVYWYRQLPEEGLKFMVYLQKENIIDESGMPKERFSAEFPKEGPSILRIQQVVRGDSAAYFCASSPPIQGPAEQYFGPGTRLTVT.

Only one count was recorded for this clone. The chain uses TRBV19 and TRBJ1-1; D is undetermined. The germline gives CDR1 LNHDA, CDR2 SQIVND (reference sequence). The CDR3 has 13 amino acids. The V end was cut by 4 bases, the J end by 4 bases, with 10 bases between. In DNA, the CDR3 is TGTGCCAGTAGTAAGGGAGGGTCCACTGAAGCTTTCTTT. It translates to CASSKGGSTEAFF.

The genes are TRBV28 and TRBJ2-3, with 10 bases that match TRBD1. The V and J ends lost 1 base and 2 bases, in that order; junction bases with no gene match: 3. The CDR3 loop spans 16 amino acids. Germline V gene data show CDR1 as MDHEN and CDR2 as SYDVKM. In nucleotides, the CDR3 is TGTGCCAGCAGTTTATATGGGACAGGGGACACAGATACGCAGTATTTT. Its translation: CASSLYGTGDTDTQYF.

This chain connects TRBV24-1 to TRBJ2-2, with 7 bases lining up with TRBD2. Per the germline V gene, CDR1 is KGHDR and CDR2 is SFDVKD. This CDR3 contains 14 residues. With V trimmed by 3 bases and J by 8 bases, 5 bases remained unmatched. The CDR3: CATSDGWGGGELFF. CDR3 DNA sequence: TGTGCCACCAGTGATGGATGGGGGGGTGGGGAGCTGTTTTTT.